Each of the 32 T cell receptor beta chains below was sequenced from the same sample in a study of blood T cell repertoires in COVID-19. Sequencing was performed with immunoSEQ multiplex PCR; in TCRdb, only in-frame clones are kept and a portion is missing. The repertoire has about 130,000 clones, about 80% of them found once; the top ten carry 2% to 2.5%. Sequencing was performed on PBMCs or T cells enriched from blood (not recorded which). The source of these receptors is a man aged 40-49 years with acute COVID-19.

This clone was observed many times. This chain connects TRBV7-2 to TRBJ2-1, with TRBD2 matching over 8 bases. V was clipped by 6 bases and J by 7 bases; unmatched bases: 8. Germline CDR1 SGHTA, CDR2 FQGNSA. The CDR3 extends over 14 amino acids. CDR3 nucleotides: TGTGCCAGCAGTTTTGGACTAGCCAGGAATGAGCAGTTCTTC. This translates into CASSFGLARNEQFF.

The CDR3 is CASSHRGSGNTIYF. The CDR3 DNA follows: TGTGCCAGCAGCCACAGGGGCTCTGGAAACACCATATATTTT. The chain joins TRBV3-1 (or the pseudogene TRBV3-2) to TRBJ1-3; D is perhaps TRBD1 (6 bases). Germline lookup yields CDR1 LGHDT and CDR2 YNNKEL (reference sequence). V was clipped by 3 bases and J by 0 bases, with 6 bases between them. The CDR3 is made up of 14 amino acids.

This chain joins TRBV5-6 and TRBJ1-3; the D is unclear. This CDR3 comprises 14 residues. The germline CDR1 and CDR2 sequences are SGHDT and YYEEEE. Trimming removed 0 bases from V and 0 bases from J, with 4 bases in between. CDR3 region: CASSLASSGNTIYF. The CDR3 DNA sequence: TGTGCCAGCAGCTTGGCCAGCTCTGGAAACACCATATATTTT. Variable domain in full (rest from reference TRBV5-6 and TRBJ1-3): DAGVTQSPTHLIKTRGQQVTLRCSPKSGHDTVSWYQQALGQGPQFIFQYYEEEERQRGNFPDRFSGHQFPNYSSELNVNALLLGDSALYLCASSLASSGNTIYFGEGSWLTVV.

On this clone itself: The sample contains more than one DNA sequence encoding this CDR3. V is TRBV24-1 and J is TRBJ2-1; D possibly corresponds to TRBD1 (5 bases). CDR1 KGHDR and CDR2 SFDVKD come from the germline V gene. The CDR3 consists of 13 residues. V shed 0 bases and J shed 7 bases, with 6 bases lying between them. CDR3 nucleotides: TGTGCCACCAGTGATTTGAGGGGAAATGAGCAGTTCTTC. Translating it yields CATSDLRGNEQFF.

The chain links TRBV14 to TRBJ2-3; 9 nucleotides line up with TRBD2. This CDR3 region has 15 residues. Germline values: CDR1 SGHDN, CDR2 FVKESK. V was pared by 4 bases and J by 0 bases, with 2 bases of the junction left unmatched. The CDR3, as DNA: TGTGCCAGCAGCCTAGCGGGGGCTAGCACAGATACGCAGTATTTT. It yields the protein CASSLAGASTDTQYF.

V is TRBV11-2 and J is TRBJ2-1, with TRBD2 matching over 12 bases. Losses at the gene ends were 3 bases for V and 16 bases for J; bases not matched to a gene: 13. The CDR3 length is 15 residues. Germline values: CDR1 SGHAT, CDR2 FQNNGV. CDR3 in amino acids: CASSFRPGTSGSLFF. For the CDR3, the DNA is TGTGCCAGCAGCTTCCGTCCCGGGACTAGCGGGTCTCTCTTCTTC.

The CDR3 reads CASSPLRDLPAGQYF. CDR3 coding DNA: TGTGCCAGCAGTCCCCTACGGGACTTACCCGCCGGGCAGTACTTC. V usage is TRBV28 and J usage is TRBJ2-7; a possible D gene is TRBD2 (6 bases). This CDR3 is built from 15 residues. The V end lost 5 bases, the J end lost 9 bases, and 23 bases lay between the germline ends. From germline, CDR1 is MDHEN and CDR2 SYDVKM.

This chain connects TRBV7-2 to TRBJ2-7; 9 nucleotides align to TRBD1. V lost 5 bases to trimming and J lost 3 bases; unmatched junction nucleotides: 5. Germline V gives CDR1 SGHTA, CDR2 FQGNSA. The CDR3 length is 14 residues. The CDR3 DNA follows: TGTGCCAGCAGCCCCGGGACAGGGTTCTACGAGCAGTACTTC. It specifies CASSPGTGFYEQYF.

The V gene is TRBV19, the J gene TRBJ2-7; 10 positions match TRBD1. The V and J ends lost 7 bases and 6 bases, in that order; junction bases with no gene match: 12. The CDR3 extends over 15 amino acids. The germline V gene has CDR1 LNHDA and CDR2 SQIVND (reference sequence). Here the CDR3 reads CASTPSDRGTTEQYF. CDR3 in DNA: TGTGCCAGTACCCCGTCGGACAGGGGGACGACCGAGCAGTACTTC.

The CDR3 region is CASSNQRVSRGQPQHF. The CDR3 DNA is TGTGCCAGCAGCAATCAAAGAGTATCCCGAGGTCAGCCCCAGCATTTT. The V and J genes are TRBV21-1 and TRBJ1-5. TRBV21-1 is shown as a pseudogene. The CDR3 sequence is 16 residues long.

This chain links TRBV14 with TRBJ1-6; 7 bases align to TRBD1. CDR1 SGHDN and CDR2 FVKESK come from the germline V gene. Trimming took 5 bases from V and 10 from J; bases not matched to a gene: 14. This CDR3 spans 16 amino acids. The CDR3 region is CASSRPGHTGESPLHF. The CDR3, as DNA: TGTGCCAGCAGCAGACCGGGACACACAGGGGAATCACCCCTCCACTTT.

This clone occurred a few times. The rearrangement uses TRBV7-9 and TRBJ2-7; 7 bases are shared with TRBD1. Germline values: CDR1 SEHNR, CDR2 FQNEAQ (reference sequence). The CDR3 consists of 16 residues. With V trimmed by 2 bases and J by 4 bases, 11 bases remained unmatched. CDR3 in DNA: TGTGCCAGCAGCTTACAGTCACCAGGGGGATTGTACGAGCAGTACTTC. It codes for CASSLQSPGGLYEQYF.

CDR3 nucleotides: TGTGCCAGCAGTGAAGACCGGGTAGCGTTCTTC. It encodes CASSEDRVAFF. The chain combines TRBV2 with TRBJ2-1; D is ambiguous. V lost 1 base, J lost 15 bases, and 10 bases lay in between. The CDR3 runs to 11 residues. Germline lookup yields CDR1 SNHLY and CDR2 FYNNEI.

This clone has only a few counts. The V and J genes are TRBV30 and TRBJ1-3; no definite D call. Germline CDR1 reads GTSNPN; CDR2 reads SVGIG (reference sequence). This CDR3 spans 13 amino acids. The CDR3 sequence is CAGGGSSGNTIYF. CDR3 DNA: TGTGCAGGAGGCGGGAGCTCTGGAAACACCATATATTTT.

This chain joins TRBV6-5 and TRBJ1-1, with D tentatively TRBD1 (5 bases). The CDR3 runs 13 residues. The germline V gene encodes CDR1 MNHEY and CDR2 SVGAGI. Trimming cost V 7 bases and J 2 bases, with 11 bases left between them. CDR3 sequence reads: CASTRGVNTEAFF. The CDR3 DNA reads as TGTGCCAGCACCCGGGGGGTTAACACTGAAGCTTTCTTT.

The count of this clone is one. The chain uses TRBV6-5 and TRBJ2-3; tentative D call: TRBD1 (6 bases). V was trimmed by 6 bases and J by 6 bases, leaving 19 bases between them. CDR3 length equals 15 residues. Germline assignment: CDR1 MNHEY and CDR2 SVGAGI. The CDR3 bases are TGTGCCAGCAGACGGACTGCGGTGGGGGCTGATACGCAGTATTTT. It encodes CASRRTAVGADTQYF.

As concerns this clone: The sample holds other DNA sequences that translate to the same CDR3. The V gene is TRBV18, the J gene TRBJ1-5; D not certain. The V gene lost 2 bases and the J gene lost 5 bases, with 7 bases spanning the gap. The CDR3 totals 13 residues. Germline CDR1 reads KGHSH; CDR2 reads LQKENI. The CDR3 coding sequence is TGTGCCAGCTCACCAGGTCGGGATCAGCCCCAGCATTTT. This translates into CASSPGRDQPQHF.

There are a few counts of this clone. The chain joins TRBV18 to TRBJ2-5; D possibly corresponds to TRBD2 (5 bases). This CDR3 contains 16 residues. The V gene lost 2 bases and the J gene lost 0 bases, with 13 bases spanning the gap. Germline assignment: CDR1 KGHSH and CDR2 LQKENI. CDR3 bases: TGTGCCAGCTCACCATACGAGGGTTCGCACCAAGAGACCCAGTACTTC. It encodes CASSPYEGSHQETQYF.

This clone has just one count. This chain connects TRBV6-1 to TRBJ2-3, with 7 bases that match TRBD2. The CDR3 has 14 amino acids. V lost 2 bases, J lost 11 bases, and 10 bases stayed unmatched. Germline V gene data show CDR1 as MNHNS and CDR2 as SASEGT. Written as DNA, the CDR3 is TGTGCCAGCAGTGAAATCCTGGGAGGGATGATGCAGTATTTT. Translating gives CASSEILGGMMQYF.

The chain couples TRBV2 to TRBJ2-2; D call uncertain. This CDR3 has 12 amino acids. The germline V gene has CDR1 SNHLY and CDR2 FYNNEI. With 5 bases removed from V and 3 bases from J, the gap between germline ends came to 4 bases. The CDR3 loop is CASSQDTGELFF. The DNA of the CDR3 is TGTGCCAGCAGTCAGGACACCGGGGAGCTGTTTTTT.

The genes are TRBV6-5 and TRBJ2-1; D remains unclear. This CDR3 contains 15 residues. The germline CDR1 and CDR2 sequences are MNHEY and SVGAGI. The germline V and J ends were trimmed by 8 bases and 3 bases, with 17 bases remaining between them. The CDR3 bases are TGTGCCAGCCAGTCTGCGACAAATGGCTACAATGAGCAGTTCTTC. Translated: CASQSATNGYNEQFF.

The chain joins TRBV5-1 to TRBJ2-2, with D maybe TRBD2 (6 bases). V was pared by 2 bases and J by 3 bases, with 11 bases between. CDR3 size: 15 residues. Germline CDR1 and CDR2: SGHRS and YFSETQ. The CDR3 DNA reads TGCGCCAGCAGCTTAAGGGACTCTTACACCGGGGAGCTGTTTTTT. Its translation: CASSLRDSYTGELFF. Combining the CDR3 with reference TRBV5-1 and TRBJ2-2 gives the whole variable domain KAGVTQTPRYLIKTRGQQVTLSCSPISGHRSVSWYQQTPGQGLQFLFEYFSETQRNKGNFPGRFSGRQFSNSRSEMNVSTLELGDSALYLCASSLRDSYTGELFFGEGSRLTVL.

This clone was detected only a few times. The chain is built from TRBV5-1 and TRBJ1-3, with TRBD1 identical over 12 bases. The CDR3 is 17 amino acids. Per the germline V gene, CDR1 is SGHRS and CDR2 is YFSETQ. J was trimmed by 4 bases and V by 4 bases; bases with no gene match: 9. In nucleotides, the CDR3 is TGCGCCAGCAGCCCCGGGACAGGGGGCCCGTGGGGAAACACCATATATTTT. Its protein product is CASSPGTGGPWGNTIYF.

The rearrangement uses TRBV5-1 and TRBJ2-2; 7 nucleotides line up with TRBD1. CDR3 size: 15 residues. V was clipped by 3 bases and J by 2 bases; unmatched bases: 4. Germline CDR1 and CDR2: SGHRS and YFSETQ. The DNA for the CDR3 is TGCGCCAGCAGCTCACAGGGGACCAACACCGGGGAGCTGTTTTTT. This translates into CASSSQGTNTGELFF. Filled out from reference TRBV5-1 and TRBJ2-2, the complete variable domain reads KAGVTQTPRYLIKTRGQQVTLSCSPISGHRSVSWYQQTPGQGLQFLFEYFSETQRNKGNFPGRFSGRQFSNSRSEMNVSTLELGDSALYLCASSSQGTNTGELFFGEGSRLTVL.

The chain joins TRBV24-1 to TRBJ2-7; 9 positions agree with TRBD2. CDR1 is KGHDR, CDR2 SFDVKD, per germline. With V trimmed by 2 bases and J by 4 bases, 2 bases remained unmatched. The CDR3 covers 14 residues. CDR3 nucleotides: TGTGCCACCAGTGATTATACTAGCGGGTACGAGCAGTACTTC. This sequence encodes CATSDYTSGYEQYF.

V gene TRBV18 combines with J gene TRBJ1-1, with TRBD1 matching 10 bases. The CDR3 is 14 amino acids. Germline V gives CDR1 KGHSH, CDR2 LQKENI. V was pared by 6 bases and J by 8 bases, with 9 bases of the junction left unmatched. The CDR3 loop reads CASSGGDRGTEAFF. CDR3 sequence (DNA): TGTGCCAGCTCGGGCGGGGACAGGGGAACCGAAGCTTTCTTT. The variable domain in full, completed from reference TRBV18 and TRBJ1-1, reads NAGVMQNPRHLVRRRGQEARLRCSPMKGHSHVYWYRQLPEEGLKFMVYLQKENIIDESGMPKERFSAEFPKEGPSILRIQQVVRGDSAAYFCASSGGDRGTEAFFGQGTRLTVV.

The rearrangement joins TRBV7-6 to TRBJ2-5, with D possibly matching TRBD2 (6 bases). The ends were cut back, 5 bases at V and 1 base at J, with 14 bases in the middle. The CDR3 loop spans 15 amino acids. Germline loops: CDR1 SGHVS, CDR2 FNYEAQ. This chain's CDR3 is CASSPKGSGQETQYF. CDR3 sequence (DNA): TGTGCCAGCAGCCCGAAGGGTAGCGGCCAAGAGACCCAGTACTTC.

J is TRBJ1-6 and V is TRBV19; TRBD1 matches at 8 bases. Looked up from germline, CDR1 is LNHDA and CDR2 is SQIVND (reference sequence). The J segment lost 8 bases and the V segment lost 3 bases, leaving 9 bases of the junction unmatched. This CDR3 has 16 amino acids. The CDR3 DNA reads TGTGCCAGTAGTATTACAGGGGGGATCCTGTATTCACCCCTCCACTTT. It specifies CASSITGGILYSPLHF.

This chain joins TRBV18 and TRBJ1-1, with D tentatively TRBD1 (6 bases). This CDR3 has 14 amino acids. V was shortened by 4 bases and J by 2 bases, with 11 bases between the two germline ends. Germline V gene lookup returns CDR1 KGHSH and CDR2 LQKENI. This chain's CDR3 is CASSQGVGNTEAFF. The CDR3 DNA reads as TGTGCCAGCTCACAGGGGGTGGGAAACACTGAAGCTTTCTTT.

The chain recombines TRBV5-5 with TRBJ2-6; no definite D call. The CDR3 is 15 amino acids. The germline V gene encodes CDR1 SGHKS and CDR2 YYEKEE (reference sequence). The V and J ends lost 0 bases and 4 bases respectively, with 8 bases between them. The CDR3 region has the DNA TGTGCCAGCAGCTTGGTAACGGAGGGGGCCAACGTCCTGACTTTC. As protein: CASSLVTEGANVLTF.

This chain's CDR3 is CASSPTGLGNSPLHF. DNA of the CDR3: TGTGCCAGCAGTCCGACAGGGTTAGGGAATTCACCCCTCCACTTT. V gene TRBV7-6 combines with J gene TRBJ1-6, with TRBD1 matching over 7 bases. Trimming at V came to 6 bases and at J to 7 bases, leaving 9 bases not matched to a gene. Germline V CDR1 and CDR2: SGHVS, FNYEAQ. The CDR3 totals 15 residues.

The chain recombines TRBV19 with TRBJ2-3; TRBD2 aligns across 13 bases. Germline V lookup: CDR1 LNHDA, CDR2 SQIVND (reference sequence). V shed 2 bases and J 6 bases; nucleotides not matched to a gene: 2. The CDR3 totals 15 residues. CDR3 in amino acids: CASSITSGGVDTQYF. The DNA of the CDR3 is TGTGCCAGTAGTATAACTAGCGGGGGGGTCGATACGCAGTATTTT. The whole variable domain, filled in from reference TRBV19 and TRBJ2-3, reads DGGITQSPKYLFRKEGQNVTLSCEQNLNHDAMYWYRQDPGQGLRLIYYSQIVNDFQKGDIAEGYSVSREKKESFPLTVTSAQKNPTAFYLCASSITSGGVDTQYFGPGTRLTVL.